This T cell receptor beta chain was identified during a study of molecular identifiers for immune sequencing clone quantification (dated by TCRdb to the late 2010s). Background for the entire study: For a replicate experiment, the RNA from either around 20,000 or 99,000 naive CD8 T cells was divided into five aliquots, and four of those aliquots went on to sequencing. The study was a methods study using CD8 T cells to benchmark molecular-identifier clustering-based TCR repertoire sequencing (MIDCIRS) and TCR RNA copy counting. What the work shows at the level of the full study, not this receptor alone: A single cell's worth of spiked-in Jurkat TCR RNA was reported detectable even among 750,000 to 1,000,000 naive CD8 T cells. Identical TCR molecules sharing a barcode could cause highly expanded clone sizes to be underestimated. When barcode sub-clustering was left out, chimeric consensus sequences inflated TCR diversity, with chimeras reaching as high as 47%. In CMV-specific effector cells, clones with more than 20 RNA copies contained over 97% of molecules, whereas in naive cells such clones contained under 1% of molecules. About 2.9 recovered TCR RNA copies per cell were obtained by modeling, versus 9 to 10 by digital PCR, implying a capture efficiency of approximately 27%. The naive libraries included spiked-in Jurkat TCR RNA (10 copies' worth), and this RNA is not part of the donor repertoire.

Libraries of naive CD8 T cells were generated from roughly 21,000 to 960,000 sorted cells, with 10%, 30% or 50% of the purified RNA used. Naive CD8 T cells were FACS-sorted as CD8+CD4-CCR7+CD45RA+ on a BD FACSAria II into RLT Plus buffer. To test detection sensitivity, Jurkat RNA equivalent to nine to ten TCR copies was spiked into samples of about 19,000-1,000,000 naive CD8 T cells. Enrichment of CD8 T cells was performed with RosetteSep CD8+ T Cell Enrichment Cocktail and Ficoll-Paque, after which ACK red cell lysis was carried out. In the case of this clonotype: It lacks a known antigen. The input lacks base qualities; no much larger clone sits a single base away.

There are 15 amino acids in the CDR3, from cysteine to phenylalanine inclusive. Just CDR3 DNA is preserved here, 45 bases in frame from base 1. Trimming removed 4 bases from V and 2 bases from J, leaving 16 bases between the germline ends. CDR1 and CDR2 were assigned from the germline V gene as SGDLS and YYNGEE. The library was obtained by PCR. The run used an Illumina HiSeq 4000. Bulk TCR libraries were generated as previously described, with the TCR primers listed in Table S5 used. The Qiagen AllPrep DNA/RNA kit was used to purify total RNA. Reads from multiple sequencing runs of the same library were pooled before analysis. From the authors' description of their analysis: Only reads with exact TCR constant sequence were kept, trimmed to 150 nt, and grouped by their 12-nt molecular barcodes. Reads inside each barcode group were sub-clustered using a 15% Levenshtein threshold, and a quality-weighted consensus sequence was constructed for each RNA molecule. Non-functional sequences were removed, as were lower-count sequences one edit away from another. Based on a fit of two negative binomial distributions, barcode sub-clusters having less than 20% of the maximum read count were discarded. TCRdb handled the public reads itself, with Q25 trimming in fastp and clone calling in MiXCR, and kept productive beta chains. Rows merge per CDR3 protein into single entries with the most common DNA and genes. The authors' filters were not applied to this entry. The sample table records approximately 670,000 distinct CDR3 sequences; approximately 20% of these occur just once. The ten largest clones add up to roughly 0.9% of the sample.

The receptor was derived from a human donor in good health. Some libraries in this study had Jurkat cell RNA spiked in. This chain joins TRBV9 to TRBJ2-7, and possibly TRBD2, on 5 matching bases. The sample was naive CD8+ T cells from blood, with Jurkat cell RNA spiked in. In light of the paper, this sample's cell subset or site label describes: FACS-sorted CD8+CD4-CCR7+CD45RA+ naive T cells. The encoded CDR3 is CASSPRFTGTYEQYF. The nucleotides read TGTGCCAGCAGCCCAAGGTTCACCGGGACCTACGAGCAGTACTTC.